One sample yielded the 17 T cell receptor beta chains listed below, sequenced in a study of OX40 agonist ivuxolimab in advanced cancers. Assay: immunoSEQ multiplex PCR; the TCRdb copy retains only in-frame clones and omits some. The table records 65,000 or so clones, over 75% of them present only once. The sequenced sample was CD4+ or CD8+ T cells sorted from blood, obtained in a trial of the OX40 agonist ivuxolimab. Receptors originate from an adult with an advanced solid tumor such as melanoma, head and neck, liver or kidney cancer.

Of note for this clone: One junction end disagrees with the germline gene, perhaps due to a read error. V is TRBV7-9 and J is TRBJ1-3, with D unclear. The germline V gene encodes CDR1 SEHNR and CDR2 FQNEAQ (reference sequence). The CDR3 has 12 amino acids. The CDR3 sequence is CASSLVGRPVNF. The CDR3 bases are TGTGCCAGCAGCTTAGTAGGCCGCCCGGTAAATTTT.

This clone showed up just once. V gene TRBV7-6 combines with J gene TRBJ2-7, with a possible D match to TRBD1 (5 bases). This CDR3 is built from 15 residues. Germline V gene data show CDR1 as SGHVS and CDR2 as FNYEAQ. The V end lost 5 bases, the J end lost 3 bases, and 17 bases lay between the germline ends. Here the CDR3 reads CASSPLGAQGYEQYF. The CDR3 bases are TGTGCCAGCAGCCCACTCGGTGCCCAGGGCTACGAGCAGTACTTC.

The rearrangement links TRBV5-5 to TRBJ2-2, with D possibly being TRBD2 (6 bases). CDR1 is SGHKS and CDR2 is YYEKEE in the germline V gene (reference sequence). Trimming cost V 1 base and J 4 bases, with 11 bases left between them. The CDR3 length is 15 residues. The CDR3 nucleotides are TGTGCCAGCAGCTTGTCCGGGACTTCCACCGGGGAGCTGTTTTTT. It yields the protein CASSLSGTSTGELFF.

This chain connects TRBV6-5 to TRBJ1-1; D is unresolved. The germline gives CDR1 MNHEY, CDR2 SVGAGI. This CDR3 is built from 13 residues. V lost 5 bases to trimming and J lost 2 bases, with 9 bases between them. This chain's CDR3 is CASSPEVNTEAFF. In DNA form, the CDR3 reads TGTGCCAGCAGTCCAGAGGTAAACACTGAAGCTTTCTTT.

This chain connects TRBV7-6 to TRBJ2-5; no definite D call. Trimming pared 1 base from V and 6 bases from J, leaving 9 bases between. The CDR3 sequence is 13 residues long. Germline values: CDR1 SGHVS, CDR2 FNYEAQ. The CDR3 bases are TGTGCCAGCAGCTTAGACCTTACCCAGACCCAGTACTTC. This translates into CASSLDLTQTQYF.

The chain couples TRBV27 to TRBJ1-1, with no clear D. V dropped 4 bases and J dropped 10 bases, with 22 bases sitting between them. Per germline, CDR1 MNHEY and CDR2 SMNVEV (reference sequence). This CDR3 is 15 amino acids long. DNA for the CDR3: TGTGCCAGCAGTTCAAGACCTATAACGGGAAGCGGAGCTTTCTTT. Its protein is CASSSRPITGSGAFF.

The chain recombines TRBV6-5 with TRBJ2-3; TRBD1 or TRBD2 may be the D gene (5 bases each). CDR1 is MNHEY, CDR2 SVGAGI, per germline. Deletions cut 4 bases from V and 8 bases from J, with 16 bases between. CDR3 length: 14 residues. CDR3 residues: CASSSGVGGGTQYF. In nucleotides, the CDR3 is TGTGCCAGCAGTTCCGGAGTTGGGGGTGGTACGCAGTATTTT.

The J gene is TRBJ1-6, the V gene TRBV19, with a possible D match to TRBD1 (6 bases). The germline V gene encodes CDR1 LNHDA and CDR2 SQIVND (reference sequence). This CDR3 has 14 amino acids. Trimming took off 6 bases at V and 8 bases at J, with 14 bases between the two ends. This chain's CDR3 is CASSQQGRDSPLHF. The CDR3 nucleotides are TGTGCCAGTAGCCAACAGGGCCGGGATTCACCCCTCCACTTT.

This rearrangement joins TRBV7-8 to TRBJ2-1, with unresolved D. V gave up 3 bases and J gave up 15 bases, with 18 bases separating them. The length of the CDR3 is 13 residues. Germline loops: CDR1 SGHVS, CDR2 FQNEAQ. The CDR3 protein is CASSLSVARIRFF. The DNA of the CDR3 is TGTGCCAGCAGCTTGTCCGTCGCACGGATACGGTTCTTC.

The rearrangement links TRBV27 to TRBJ2-3; the D is unclear. Trimming removed 1 base at V and 6 bases at J, with 17 bases between. Germline V gives CDR1 MNHEY, CDR2 SMNVEV (reference sequence). The length of the CDR3 is 16 residues. The CDR3 loop is CASSLFPQPGGDTQYF. CDR3 DNA: TGTGCCAGCAGTTTATTCCCCCAACCCGGTGGGGATACGCAGTATTTT.

This sequence joins TRBV7-2 and TRBJ1-3; 10 bases map to TRBD1. The V segment lost 1 base and the J segment 4 bases; nucleotides outside the gene matches: 7. Germline V lookup: CDR1 SGHTA, CDR2 FQGNSA. This CDR3 has 17 amino acids. In nucleotides, the CDR3 is TGTGCCAGCAGCTTAGGGGGACAGGGGCTGAGCGGAAACACCATATATTTT. This translates into CASSLGGQGLSGNTIYF.

The J gene is TRBJ2-7, the V gene TRBV7-2, with 7 bases identical to TRBD1. Trimming took 5 bases from V and 2 from J; bases not matched to a gene: 3. CDR3 length: 13 residues. Germline V lookup: CDR1 SGHTA, CDR2 FQGNSA. CDR3 sequence reads: CASSTTGTYEQYF. The CDR3 coding sequence is TGTGCCAGCAGCACGACAGGGACCTACGAGCAGTACTTC. The full variable domain, with the rest looked up from reference TRBV7-2 and TRBJ2-7, is GAGVSQSPSNKVTEKGKDVELRCDPISGHTALYWYRQSLGQGLEFLIYFQGNSAPDKSGLPSDRFSAERTGGSVSTLTIQRTQQEDSAVYLCASSTTGTYEQYFGPGTRLTVT.

This chain links TRBV7-9 with TRBJ2-1, with D possibly being TRBD1 (6 bases). V was pared by 5 bases and J by 7 bases, with 12 bases between. The CDR3 is 13 amino acids. Germline V CDR1 and CDR2: SEHNR, FQNEAQ (reference sequence). CDR3 sequence: CASSPRGWNEQFF. The CDR3 coding sequence is TGTGCCAGCAGCCCCAGGGGATGGAATGAGCAGTTCTTC. Variable domain in full (rest from reference TRBV7-9 and TRBJ2-1): DTGVSQNPRHKITKRGQNVTFRCDPISEHNRLYWYRQTLGQGPEFLTYFQNEAQLEKSRLLSDRFSAERPKGSFSTLEIQRTEQGDSAMYLCASSPRGWNEQFFGPGTRLTVL.

Here the CDR3 reads CASSIRAVTEAFF. The DNA of the CDR3 is TGTGCCAGTAGTATTCGGGCTGTCACTGAAGCTTTCTTT. This chain uses TRBV19 with TRBJ1-1; no definite D call. CDR3 length: 13 amino acids. Deletions cut 3 bases from V and 4 bases from J, with 9 bases between. CDR1 is LNHDA and CDR2 is SQIVND in the germline V gene (reference sequence).

This clone appeared a single time. The chain employs TRBV2 and TRBJ1-5; a weak D match, TRBD1 (6 bases). The CDR3 loop spans 15 amino acids. The germline gives CDR1 SNHLY, CDR2 FYNNEI. Trimming took 6 bases from V and 3 from J, leaving 15 bases between them. This CDR3 is CASRPQGPSNQPQHF. Written as DNA, the CDR3 is TGTGCCAGCAGGCCACAGGGACCCTCCAATCAGCCCCAGCATTTT.

The rearrangement links TRBV9 to TRBJ2-6; no clear D gene. Germline CDR1 is SGDLS and CDR2 is YYNGEE. The CDR3 length is 18 residues. Between the trimmed V and J ends, which lost 0 bases and 0 bases, there was a span of 13 bases. CDR3 sequence reads: CASSVVHTINSGANVLTF. CDR3 nucleotides: TGTGCCAGCAGCGTAGTTCACACTATAAACTCTGGGGCCAACGTCCTGACTTTC.

The gene calls are TRBV6-5 and TRBJ2-1, with TRBD2 matching over 16 bases. V was pared by 1 base and J by 8 bases, with 2 bases of the junction left unmatched. The germline V gene has CDR1 MNHEY and CDR2 SVGAGI. The CDR3 has 16 amino acids. DNA of the CDR3: TGTGCCAGCAGTTACTTGGGACTAGCGGGGGGGGATGAGCAGTTCTTC. It is translated as CASSYLGLAGGDEQFF.